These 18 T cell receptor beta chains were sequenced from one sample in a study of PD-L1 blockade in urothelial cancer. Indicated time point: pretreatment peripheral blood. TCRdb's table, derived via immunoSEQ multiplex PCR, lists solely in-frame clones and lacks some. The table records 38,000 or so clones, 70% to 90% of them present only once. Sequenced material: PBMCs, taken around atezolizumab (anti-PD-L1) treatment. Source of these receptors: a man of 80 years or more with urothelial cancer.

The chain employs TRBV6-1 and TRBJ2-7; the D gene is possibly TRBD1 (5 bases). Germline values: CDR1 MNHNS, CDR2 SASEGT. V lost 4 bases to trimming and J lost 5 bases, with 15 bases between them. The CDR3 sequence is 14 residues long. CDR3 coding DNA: TGTGCCAGCAGTGTTGGGCAGGGTACAAACGAGCAGTACTTC. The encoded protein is CASSVGQGTNEQYF.

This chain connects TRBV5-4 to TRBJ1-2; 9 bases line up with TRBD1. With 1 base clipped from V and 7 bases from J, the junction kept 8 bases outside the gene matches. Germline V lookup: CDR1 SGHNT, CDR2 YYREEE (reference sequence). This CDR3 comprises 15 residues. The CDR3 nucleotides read TGTGCCAGCAGCTTGCAGGGGACAGGGCGTTTTGGCTACACCTTC. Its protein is CASSLQGTGRFGYTF. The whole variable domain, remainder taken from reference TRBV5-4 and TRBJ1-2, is ETGVTQSPTHLIKTRGQQVTLRCSSQSGHNTVSWYQQALGQGPQFIFQYYREEENGRGNFPPRFSGLQFPNYSSELNVNALELDDSALYLCASSLQGTGRFGYTFGSGTRLTVV.

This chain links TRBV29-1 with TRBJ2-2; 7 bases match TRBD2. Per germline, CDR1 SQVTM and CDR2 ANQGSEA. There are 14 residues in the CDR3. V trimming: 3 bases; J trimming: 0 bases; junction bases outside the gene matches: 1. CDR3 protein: CSVDAGANTGELFF. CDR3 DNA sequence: TGCAGCGTTGATGCGGGAGCGAACACCGGGGAGCTGTTTTTT.

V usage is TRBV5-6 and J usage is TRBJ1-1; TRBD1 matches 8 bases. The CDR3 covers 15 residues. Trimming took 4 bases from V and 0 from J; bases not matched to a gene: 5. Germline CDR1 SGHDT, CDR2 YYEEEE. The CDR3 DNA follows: TGTGCCAGCAGCCCGATGGACAGGGTGAACACTGAAGCTTTCTTT. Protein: CASSPMDRVNTEAFF.

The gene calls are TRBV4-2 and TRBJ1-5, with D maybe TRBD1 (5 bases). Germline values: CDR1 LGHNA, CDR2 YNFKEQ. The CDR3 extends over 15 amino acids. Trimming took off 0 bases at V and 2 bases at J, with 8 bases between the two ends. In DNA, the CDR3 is TGTGCCAGCAGCCAAGATTGGGGGGGCAATCAGCCCCAGCATTTT. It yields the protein CASSQDWGGNQPQHF.

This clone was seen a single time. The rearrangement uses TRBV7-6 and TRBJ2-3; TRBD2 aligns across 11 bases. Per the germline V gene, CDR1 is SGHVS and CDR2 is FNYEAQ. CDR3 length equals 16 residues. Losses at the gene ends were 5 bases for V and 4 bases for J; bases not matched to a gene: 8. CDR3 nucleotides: TGTGCCAGCAGCCTACTAGCGGGAGTAGCGGCAGATACGCAGTATTTT. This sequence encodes CASSLLAGVAADTQYF.

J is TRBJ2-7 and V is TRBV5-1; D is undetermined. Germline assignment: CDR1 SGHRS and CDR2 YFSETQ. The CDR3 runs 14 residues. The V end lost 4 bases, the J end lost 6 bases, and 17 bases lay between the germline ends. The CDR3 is CASSVNGEVSEQYF. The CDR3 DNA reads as TGCGCCAGCAGCGTAAACGGAGAAGTATCCGAGCAGTACTTC.

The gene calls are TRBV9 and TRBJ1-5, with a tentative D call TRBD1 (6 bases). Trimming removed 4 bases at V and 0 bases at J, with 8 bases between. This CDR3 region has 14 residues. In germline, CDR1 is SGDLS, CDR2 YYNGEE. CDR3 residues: CASSKTGSNQPQHF. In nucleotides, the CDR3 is TGTGCCAGCAGCAAGACAGGTAGCAATCAGCCCCAGCATTTT.

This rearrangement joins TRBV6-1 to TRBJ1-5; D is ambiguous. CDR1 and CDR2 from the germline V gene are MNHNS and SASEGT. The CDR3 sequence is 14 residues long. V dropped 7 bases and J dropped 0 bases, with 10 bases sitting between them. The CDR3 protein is CASTRGNSNQPQHF. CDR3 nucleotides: TGTGCCAGCACTCGAGGGAATAGCAATCAGCCCCAGCATTTT.

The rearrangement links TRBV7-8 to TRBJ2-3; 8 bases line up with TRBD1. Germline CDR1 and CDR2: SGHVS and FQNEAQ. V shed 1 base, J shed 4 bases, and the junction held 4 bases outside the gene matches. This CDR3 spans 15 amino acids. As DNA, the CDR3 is TGTGCCAGCAGCTTAGGCCAGGGGGCAGCAGATACGCAGTATTTT. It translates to CASSLGQGAADTQYF.

The CDR3 DNA reads as TGTGCCAGCAGCCTCCAGGACTCTGGAAACACCATATATTTT. Translating it yields CASSLQDSGNTIYF. The chain combines TRBV4-2 with TRBJ1-3; D uncertain. Trimming removed 4 bases from V and 0 bases from J, with 7 bases in between. The CDR3 is made up of 14 amino acids. Per germline, CDR1 LGHNA and CDR2 YNFKEQ.

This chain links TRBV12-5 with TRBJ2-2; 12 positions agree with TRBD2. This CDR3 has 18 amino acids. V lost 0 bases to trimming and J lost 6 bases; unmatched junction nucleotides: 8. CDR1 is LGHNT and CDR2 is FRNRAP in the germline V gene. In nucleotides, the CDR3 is TGTGCTAGTGGTTTGGTCGGCGCTAGCGGGAGGGCCCCCGGGGAGCTGTTTTTT. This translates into CASGLVGASGRAPGELFF.

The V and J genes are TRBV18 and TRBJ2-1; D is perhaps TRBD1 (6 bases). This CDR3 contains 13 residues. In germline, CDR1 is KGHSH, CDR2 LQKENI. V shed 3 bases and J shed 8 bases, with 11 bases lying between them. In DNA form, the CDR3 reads TGTGCCAGCTCACCCTCAGGGGTCCATGAGCAGTTCTTC. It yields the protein CASSPSGVHEQFF.

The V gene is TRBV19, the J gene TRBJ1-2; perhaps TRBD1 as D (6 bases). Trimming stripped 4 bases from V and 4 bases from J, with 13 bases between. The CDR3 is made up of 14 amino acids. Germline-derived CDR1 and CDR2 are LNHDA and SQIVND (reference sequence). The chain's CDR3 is CASSTKQGPYGYTF. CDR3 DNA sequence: TGTGCCAGTAGTACAAAACAGGGTCCCTATGGCTACACCTTC.

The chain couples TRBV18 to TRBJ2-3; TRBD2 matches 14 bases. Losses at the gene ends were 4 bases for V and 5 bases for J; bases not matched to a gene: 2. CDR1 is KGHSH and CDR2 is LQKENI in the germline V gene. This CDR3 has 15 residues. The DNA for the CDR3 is TGTGCCAGCTCACTAGGGACTAGCGGGAGAGATACGCAGTATTTT. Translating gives CASSLGTSGRDTQYF. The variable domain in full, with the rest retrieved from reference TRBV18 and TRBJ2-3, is NAGVMQNPRHLVRRRGQEARLRCSPMKGHSHVYWYRQLPEEGLKFMVYLQKENIIDESGMPKERFSAEFPKEGPSILRIQQVVRGDSAAYFCASSLGTSGRDTQYFGPGTRLTVL.

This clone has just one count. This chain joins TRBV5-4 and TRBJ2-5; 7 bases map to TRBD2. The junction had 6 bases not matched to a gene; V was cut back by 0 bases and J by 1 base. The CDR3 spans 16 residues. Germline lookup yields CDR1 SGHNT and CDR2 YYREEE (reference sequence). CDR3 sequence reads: CASSLGLAEAQETQYF. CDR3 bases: TGTGCCAGCAGCTTGGGGCTAGCGGAGGCCCAAGAGACCCAGTACTTC. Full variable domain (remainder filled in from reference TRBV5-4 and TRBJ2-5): ETGVTQSPTHLIKTRGQQVTLRCSSQSGHNTVSWYQQALGQGPQFIFQYYREEENGRGNFPPRFSGLQFPNYSSELNVNALELDDSALYLCASSLGLAEAQETQYFGPGTRLLVL.

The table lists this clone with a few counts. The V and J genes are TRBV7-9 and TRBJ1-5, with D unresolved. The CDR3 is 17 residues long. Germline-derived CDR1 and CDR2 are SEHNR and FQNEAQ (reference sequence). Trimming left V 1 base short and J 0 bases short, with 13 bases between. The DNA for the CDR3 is TGTGCCAGCAGCTTAGAAACAGCAGCTTATAGCAATCAGCCCCAGCATTTT. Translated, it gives CASSLETAAYSNQPQHF.

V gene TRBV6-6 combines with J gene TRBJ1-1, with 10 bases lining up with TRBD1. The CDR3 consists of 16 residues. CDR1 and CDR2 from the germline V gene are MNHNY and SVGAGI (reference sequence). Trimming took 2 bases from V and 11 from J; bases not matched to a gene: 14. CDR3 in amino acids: CASSYPPGQGSSGAFF. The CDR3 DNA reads TGTGCCAGCAGTTACCCACCGGGACAGGGGTCCTCCGGGGCTTTCTTT.